The TCR beta chain described here comes from a study of blood T cell repertoires in COVID-19. The wider study: COVID-19 samples collected from the United States, Italy and Spain covered acute and convalescent phases. T cells, B-cell-depleted T cells, or PBMCs provided the cDNA or gDNA that served as material.

Seattle enrolled patients during active infection and tracked them longitudinally. How the authors handled the data: Counts of nucleated cells, estimated from reference gene primer amplification, were obtained. The data were produced by immunoSEQ multiplex PCR, yet TCRdb's version contains in-frame clones alone and is incomplete. That table is the source of V, J and clone size, and D and trimming were worked out from the DNA. The sample shows approximately 100,000 clones, approximately 90% of them seen only once. V lost 6 bases to trimming and J lost 0 bases; unmatched junction nucleotides: 5. CDR1 and CDR2 from the germline V gene are MNHEY and SVGAGI. The length of the CDR3 is 15 residues.

Sequencing used peripheral blood. This TCR was sampled from a human donor with COVID-19, enrolled during active disease. The donor label of this sample is uncertain. The rearrangement joins TRBV6-5 to TRBJ2-1, with TRBD1 identical over 7 bases. CDR3 protein: CASRRDRFSYNEQFF. CDR3 coding DNA: TGTGCCAGCAGACGGGACAGATTCTCCTACAATGAGCAGTTCTTC.